The 22 T cell receptor beta chains below were found in one sample sequenced in a study of blood T cell repertoires in COVID-19. TCRdb keeps only in-frame clones here, not all; method: immunoSEQ multiplex PCR. Of 100,000 to 120,000 clones in the sample, 70% to 90% were seen once. What was sequenced was peripheral blood. These receptors all stem from a human donor in a cohort sampled during active COVID-19.

The J gene is TRBJ2-7, the V gene TRBV4-2, with 9 bases that match TRBD2. CDR1 is LGHNA, CDR2 YNFKEQ, per germline. CDR3 length: 16 amino acids. The V segment lost 4 bases and the J segment 3 bases; nucleotides outside the gene matches: 10. The CDR3 is CASSRSPSGGFYEQYF. CDR3 in DNA: TGTGCCAGCAGCCGCTCCCCCAGCGGGGGGTTCTACGAGCAGTACTTC.

This clone occurred once. The chain employs TRBV6-5 and TRBJ1-2, with 7 bases identical to TRBD1. Germline V gene lookup returns CDR1 MNHEY and CDR2 SVGAGI. The CDR3 loop spans 14 amino acids. V lost 5 bases to trimming and J lost 2 bases; unmatched junction nucleotides: 5. This CDR3 reads CASSRGGANYGYTF. The CDR3 coding sequence is TGTGCCAGCAGTCGAGGGGGCGCGAACTATGGCTACACCTTC.

The genes are TRBV6-5 and TRBJ1-4; TRBD1 agrees at 9 bases. Germline assignment: CDR1 MNHEY and CDR2 SVGAGI. With V trimmed by 10 bases and J by 3 bases, 6 bases remained unmatched. The CDR3 is 14 amino acids. CDR3 amino acids: CATRTGEANEKLFF. The CDR3 nucleotides are TGTGCCACCCGGACAGGGGAGGCTAATGAAAAACTGTTTTTT.

V gene TRBV9 combines with J gene TRBJ2-5; 14 positions match TRBD2. The CDR3 contains 18 residues. CDR1 and CDR2 (germline): SGDLS, YYNGEE. J gave up 1 base and V 3 bases, and 8 bases lay outside the gene matches. In DNA, the CDR3 is TGTGCCAGCAGCGGGCGACTAGCGGGGGGGCGGGGCCAAGAGACCCAGTACTTC. Encoded protein: CASSGRLAGGRGQETQYF.

This clone is a singleton in its sample. J is TRBJ2-3 and V is TRBV3-1 (or the pseudogene TRBV3-2), with a possible D match to TRBD2 (6 bases). There are 14 residues in the CDR3. Trimming pared 6 bases from V and 2 bases from J, leaving 12 bases between. The germline V gene has CDR1 LGHDT and CDR2 YNNKEL (reference sequence). The CDR3 loop reads CASSFGGITDTQYF. The CDR3 DNA sequence: TGTGCCAGCAGTTTTGGCGGGATCACAGATACGCAGTATTTT.

This chain links TRBV13 with TRBJ2-2; 10 bases map to TRBD2. Per the germline V gene, CDR1 is PRHDT and CDR2 is FYEKMQ (reference sequence). The junction had 4 bases not matched to a gene; V was cut back by 0 bases and J by 3 bases. The CDR3 totals 17 residues. CDR3 DNA sequence: TGTGCCAGCAGCTTAGGCCAGCGGGGGGGCTACACCGGGGAGCTGTTTTTT. It is translated as CASSLGQRGGYTGELFF.

This clone showed up just a few times. This sequence joins TRBV19 and TRBJ2-3; D might be TRBD1 (5 bases). CDR1 is LNHDA, CDR2 SQIVND, per germline (reference sequence). This CDR3 contains 16 residues. Trimming removed 6 bases at V and 3 bases at J, with 19 bases between. The CDR3 sequence: CASSLNRNPPTDTQYF. CDR3 sequence (DNA): TGTGCCAGTAGCCTTAACAGGAACCCCCCTACAGATACGCAGTATTTT.

The chain links TRBV7-2 to TRBJ2-5; TRBD2 agrees at 7 bases. V lost 4 bases, J lost 1 base, and 6 bases stayed unmatched. This CDR3 has 15 residues. Germline CDR1 is SGHTA and CDR2 is FQGNSA. In nucleotides, the CDR3 is TGTGCCAGCAGCTCACAACCGGGGGGCCAAGAGACCCAGTACTTC. It translates to CASSSQPGGQETQYF.

For this clone: Germline is not matched at one junction end, which may reflect a read error. The chain links TRBV3-1 (or the pseudogene TRBV3-2) to TRBJ2-1; TRBD1 might be the D (6 bases). CDR3 length: 12 residues. Germline CDR1 LGHDT, CDR2 YNNKEL (reference sequence). CDR3 nucleotides: TGTGCCAGCAGCCCCAATATGGGGTACAGGGTCTTC. Its translation: CASSPNMGYRVF.

This chain connects TRBV9 to TRBJ1-3; TRBD1 is a possible D gene (5 bases). CDR1 SGDLS and CDR2 YYNGEE come from the germline V gene. The CDR3 is made up of 15 amino acids. Trimming shortened V by 0 bases and J by 2 bases, and 9 bases separated the two germline ends. The chain's CDR3 is CASSVVGGTGNTIYF. The CDR3 DNA reads as TGTGCCAGCAGCGTAGTTGGGGGGACTGGAAACACCATATATTTT.

As concerns this clone: Other DNA sequences in this specimen translate into the identical CDR3. The chain links TRBV5-1 to TRBJ1-2, with 7 nucleotides matching TRBD1. Germline assignment: CDR1 SGHRS and CDR2 YFSETQ. The CDR3 runs to 13 residues. V was pared by 5 bases and J by 3 bases, with 4 bases of the junction left unmatched. The CDR3 sequence is CASSLDRDYGYTF. CDR3 sequence (DNA): TGCGCCAGCAGTCTTGACAGGGACTATGGCTACACCTTC.

This chain joins TRBV2 and TRBJ2-4; no clear D gene. CDR1 and CDR2 from the germline V gene are SNHLY and FYNNEI. This CDR3 is 15 amino acids long. V dropped 1 base and J dropped 2 bases, with 9 bases sitting between them. In DNA form, the CDR3 reads TGTGCCAGCAGTGAAGAACTGGTCACCAAAAACATTCAGTACTTC. Its protein is CASSEELVTKNIQYF.

The gene calls are TRBV7-2 and TRBJ2-7, with TRBD2 matching over 10 bases. Germline V gives CDR1 SGHTA, CDR2 FQGNSA. The CDR3 extends over 15 amino acids. Unmatched junction bases numbered 6, after V lost 4 bases and J lost 3 bases. CDR3 DNA sequence: TGTGCCAGCAGCTACACGACTAGCGGGTTCTACGAGCAGTACTTC. Protein: CASSYTTSGFYEQYF.

This chain connects TRBV5-6 to TRBJ1-1; 7 nucleotides align to TRBD1. Germline V CDR1 and CDR2: SGHDT, YYEEEE. The ends lost 4 bases at V and 1 base at J; junction bases unmatched: 7. This CDR3 has 15 residues. Written as DNA, the CDR3 is TGTGCCAGCAGCCCACCGGACAGGTGGAACACTGAAGCTTTCTTT. Translating gives CASSPPDRWNTEAFF.

This rearrangement joins TRBV5-1 to TRBJ2-5; tentative D call: TRBD2 (6 bases). Trimming cost V 4 bases and J 4 bases, with 17 bases left between them. Germline V gene data show CDR1 as SGHRS and CDR2 as YFSETQ. The CDR3 spans 15 residues. Written as DNA, the CDR3 is TGCGCCAGCAGCCTCAGCGGTGGGCGGGGAGAGACCCAGTACTTC. Translated, it gives CASSLSGGRGETQYF.

This clone appeared a single time. J is TRBJ2-3 and V is TRBV7-2; weak D call: TRBD1 (5 bases). Germline CDR1 and CDR2: SGHTA and FQGNSA. V was trimmed by 5 bases and J by 6 bases, leaving 12 bases between them. The length of the CDR3 is 13 residues. The CDR3 is CASSLESGDTQYF. The CDR3 DNA reads TGTGCCAGCAGCCTAGAGTCAGGGGATACGCAGTATTTT.

The chain links TRBV3-1 (or the pseudogene TRBV3-2) to TRBJ2-3; D ambiguous. Germline CDR1 and CDR2: LGHDT and YNNKEL (reference sequence). V lost 1 base and J lost 1, with 9 bases in between. The CDR3 runs 15 residues. Here the CDR3 reads CASSQAPGRTDTQYF. DNA for the CDR3: TGTGCCAGCAGCCAAGCTCCTGGCCGCACAGATACGCAGTATTTT.

This rearrangement joins TRBV7-9 to TRBJ2-1; TRBD1 aligns across 8 bases. CDR1 and CDR2 from the germline V gene are SEHNR and FQNEAQ (reference sequence). This CDR3 spans 13 amino acids. J lost 8 bases, V lost 5 bases, and 5 bases had no gene match. DNA for the CDR3: TGTGCCAGCAGCCCCGGACAGGGAGATGAGCAGTTCTTC. This codes for CASSPGQGDEQFF.

The CDR3 region is CASSFGPLWGLAGSEGYEQYF. DNA for the CDR3: TGTGCCAGCAGCTTCGGCCCATTGTGGGGACTAGCGGGGTCGGAGGGTTACGAGCAGTACTTC. The chain is built from TRBV7-6 and TRBJ2-7, with 13 positions matching TRBD2. Germline V CDR1 and CDR2: SGHVS, FNYEAQ. The CDR3 has 21 amino acids. V dropped 3 bases and J dropped 4; count of bases not matched to a gene: 21.

The genes are TRBV3-1 (or the pseudogene TRBV3-2) and TRBJ2-1; 8 bases are a match to TRBD2. Trimming cost V 0 bases and J 3 bases; bases outside gene matches: 16. Germline CDR1 LGHDT, CDR2 YNNKEL (reference sequence). The CDR3 consists of 20 residues. In DNA form, the CDR3 reads TGTGCCAGCAGCCAAGAGGTCGGCGGGAGGTTGTTTCAGAGCTACAATGAGCAGTTCTTC. It codes for CASSQEVGGRLFQSYNEQFF.

V is TRBV9 and J is TRBJ2-3, with D tentatively TRBD2 (5 bases). The V gene's germline CDR1 is SGDLS and CDR2 YYNGEE. This CDR3 has 15 residues. The V end was cut by 5 bases, the J end by 5 bases, with 18 bases between. This CDR3 reads CASRKGLAPIDTQYF. Here the CDR3 DNA reads TGTGCCAGCAGGAAAGGGCTAGCCCCGATAGATACGCAGTATTTT.

The genes are TRBV28 and TRBJ2-1, with 8 positions matching TRBD1. There are 17 residues in the CDR3. The V gene end was trimmed by 2 bases and the J gene end by 5 bases; junction bases not matched to a gene: 11. Germline CDR1 MDHEN, CDR2 SYDVKM. This CDR3 is CASSLRGRGQTNNEQFF. The CDR3, as DNA: TGTGCCAGCAGTTTACGCGGCAGGGGGCAAACGAACAATGAGCAGTTCTTC.